This TCR beta chain comes out of a study of cytomegalovirus exposure and HLA in healthy donors. Study summary: An earlier analysis identified fewer than 130 million unique TCR beta sequences in about 170 million T cells. Study conclusions and caveats: Immune exposure information comprised only CMV serostatus. Diagnosis of cytomegalovirus status made by the classifier reportedly showed high specificity and sensitivity.

To note about this clone: Its target is not known.

The CDR3 has 14 residues. Per germline, CDR1 MGHRA and CDR2 YSYEKL. Trimming shortened V by 0 bases and J by 7 bases, and 12 bases separated the two germline ends. The PCR was carried out with 60 Vbeta primers and 13 Jbeta primers. Profiled with immunoSEQ multiplex PCR; TCRdb holds only in-frame clones, not every one. The sample includes 130,000 to 150,000 clones, over 70% of them seen just once. Sequencing used PBMCs. This chain joins TRBV4-1 and TRBJ2-5; D is perhaps TRBD1 (5 bases). The sequence was obtained from a man aged 30 to 45 in good health and CMV-seropositive. CDR3 DNA: TGCGCCAGCAGCCAAGAAAGGGGAATTGGGACCCAGTACTTC. Its protein is CASSQERGIGTQYF.